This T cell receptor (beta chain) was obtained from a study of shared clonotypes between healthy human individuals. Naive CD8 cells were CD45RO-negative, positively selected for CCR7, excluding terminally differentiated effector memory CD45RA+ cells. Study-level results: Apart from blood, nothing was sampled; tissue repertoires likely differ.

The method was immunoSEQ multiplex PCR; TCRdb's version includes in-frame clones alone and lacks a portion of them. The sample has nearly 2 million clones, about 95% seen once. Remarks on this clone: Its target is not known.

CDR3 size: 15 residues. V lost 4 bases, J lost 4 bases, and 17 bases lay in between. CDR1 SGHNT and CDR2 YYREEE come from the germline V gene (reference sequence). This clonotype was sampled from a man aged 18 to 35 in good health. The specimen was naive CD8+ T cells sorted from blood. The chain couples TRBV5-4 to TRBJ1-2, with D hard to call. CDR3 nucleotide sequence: TGTGCCAGCAGCGCCACTGATATAGGTTTCTATGGCTACACCTTC. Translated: CASSATDIGFYGYTF.